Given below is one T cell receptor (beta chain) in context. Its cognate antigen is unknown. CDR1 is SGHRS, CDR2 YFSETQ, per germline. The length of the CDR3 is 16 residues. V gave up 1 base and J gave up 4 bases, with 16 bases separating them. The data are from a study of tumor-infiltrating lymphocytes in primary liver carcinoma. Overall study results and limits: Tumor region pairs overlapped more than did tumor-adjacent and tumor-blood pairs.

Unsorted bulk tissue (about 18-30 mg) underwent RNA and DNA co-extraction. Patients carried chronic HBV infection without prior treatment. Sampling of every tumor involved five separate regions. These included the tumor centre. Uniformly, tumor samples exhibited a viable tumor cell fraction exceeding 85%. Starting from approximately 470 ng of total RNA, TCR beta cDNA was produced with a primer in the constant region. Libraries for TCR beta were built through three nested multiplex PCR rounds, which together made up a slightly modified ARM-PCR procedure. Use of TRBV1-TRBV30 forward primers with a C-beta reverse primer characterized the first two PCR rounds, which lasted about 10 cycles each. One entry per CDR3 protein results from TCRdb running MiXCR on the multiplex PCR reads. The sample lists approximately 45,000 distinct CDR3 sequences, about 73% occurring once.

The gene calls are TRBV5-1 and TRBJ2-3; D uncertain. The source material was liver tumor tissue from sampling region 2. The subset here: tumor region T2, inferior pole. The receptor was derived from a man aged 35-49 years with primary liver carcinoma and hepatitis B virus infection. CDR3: CASSLRPDGSADTQYF. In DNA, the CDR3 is TGCGCCAGCAGCTTGAGGCCGGACGGCAGCGCAGATACGCAGTATTTT.